Presented here are 4 T cell receptor beta chains from one specimen sequenced in a study of T cell responses to AZD1222 COVID-19 vaccine. TCRdb's copy holds only in-frame clones and misses some; the assay was immunoSEQ multiplex PCR. Seen here are about 200,000 clones, more than 85% observed once, and the top ten hold 3% to 3.5%. Sequenced here: peripheral blood, sampled 28 days after the second AZD1222 dose. These receptor sequences come from an adult who received the AZD1222 COVID-19 vaccine.

This chain links TRBV7-6 with TRBJ1-2; TRBD1 is a possible D gene (6 bases). Trimming took 5 bases from V and 14 from J, leaving 30 bases between them. This CDR3 spans 16 amino acids. CDR1 is SGHVS, CDR2 FNYEAQ, per germline. The CDR3 reads CASSEHSGQRGESGTF. CDR3 DNA sequence: TGTGCCAGCAGCGAACACTCCGGACAGCGTGGTGAATCGGGGACCTTC. The variable domain in full, with the rest retrieved from reference TRBV7-6 and TRBJ1-2, is GAGVSQSPRYKVTKRGQDVALRCDPISGHVSLYWYRQALGQGPEFLTYFNYEAQQDKSGLPNDRFSAERPEGSISTLTIQRTEQRDSAMYRCASSEHSGQRGESGTFGSGTRLTVV.

The J gene is TRBJ2-1, the V gene TRBV27; TRBD2 aligns across 12 bases. The CDR3 loop spans 15 amino acids. J gave up 10 bases and V 6 bases, and 10 bases lay outside the gene matches. Germline CDR1 is MNHEY and CDR2 is SMNVEV (reference sequence). CDR3 residues: CASSPSGRAFREQFF. CDR3 DNA: TGTGCCAGCAGCCCTAGCGGGAGGGCCTTTCGGGAGCAGTTCTTC.

This clone showed up just once. The rearrangement uses TRBV6-5 and TRBJ1-1; D might be TRBD1 (6 bases). CDR1 is MNHEY, CDR2 SVGAGI, per germline. Trimming took off 4 bases at V and 5 bases at J, with 14 bases between the two ends. This CDR3 contains 14 residues. The CDR3 sequence is CASSSTRGETEAFF. The CDR3 DNA sequence: TGTGCCAGCAGTTCGACCAGGGGTGAGACTGAAGCTTTCTTT.

The chain carries TRBV2 and TRBJ2-7; D gene uncertain. With 4 bases removed from V and 2 bases from J, the gap between germline ends came to 9 bases. The CDR3 extends over 13 amino acids. Germline V gene data show CDR1 as SNHLY and CDR2 as FYNNEI. Here the CDR3 reads CASSVTATYEQYF. CDR3 bases: TGTGCCAGCAGTGTAACAGCCACCTACGAGCAGTACTTC.